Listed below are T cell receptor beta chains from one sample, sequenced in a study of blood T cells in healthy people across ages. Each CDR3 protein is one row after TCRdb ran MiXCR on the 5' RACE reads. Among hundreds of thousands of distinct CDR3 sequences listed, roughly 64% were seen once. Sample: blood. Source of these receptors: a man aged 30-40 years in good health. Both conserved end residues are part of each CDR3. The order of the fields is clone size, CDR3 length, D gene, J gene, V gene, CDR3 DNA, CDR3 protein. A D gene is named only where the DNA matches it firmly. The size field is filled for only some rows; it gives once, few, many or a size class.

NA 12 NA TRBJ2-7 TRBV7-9 TGTGCCAGCCGAGCTTCAGGTCACGAGCAGTACTTC CASRASGHEQYF
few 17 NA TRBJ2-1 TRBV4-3 TGCGCCAGCAGCCAAGAAGTCGGGGTAAGCTCCTACAATGAGCAGTTCTTC CASSQEVGVSSYNEQFF
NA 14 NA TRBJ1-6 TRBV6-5 TGTGCCAGCAGTCGGACAAAGGTTAGGTCACCCCTCCACTTT CASSRTKVRSPLHF
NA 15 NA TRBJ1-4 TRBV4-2 TGTGCCAGCAGCCAAGATCACGGCAGCCACGAAAAACTGTTTTTT CASSQDHGSHEKLFF
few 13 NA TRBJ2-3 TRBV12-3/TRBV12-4 TGTGCCAGCAGGTCTTCTAGCACAGATACGCAGTATTTT CASRSSSTDTQYF
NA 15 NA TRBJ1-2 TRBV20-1 TGCAGTGCTAGAGAGGGTCGGCAGGTTTACTATGGCTACACCTTC CSAREGRQVYYGYTF
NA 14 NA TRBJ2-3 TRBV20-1 TGCAGTGCTAGAGGGTTTGGGGACCGAGATACGCAGTATTTT CSARGFGDRDTQYF
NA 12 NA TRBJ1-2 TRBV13 TGTGTCAGCAGCTTAGAAGCATATGGCTACACCTTC CVSSLEAYGYTF
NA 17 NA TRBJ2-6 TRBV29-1 TGCAGCGCTTCTTCAGGGTTTCCTCCCTCTGGGGCCAACGTCCTGACTTTC CSASSGFPPSGANVLTF
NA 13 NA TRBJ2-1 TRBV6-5 TGTGCCAGCAGTCGTTCAGGTCTGAATGAGCAGTTCTTC CASSRSGLNEQFF
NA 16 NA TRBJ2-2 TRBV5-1 TGCGCCAGCAGCCTGGACTCTACGCGACCAACCGGGGAGCTGTTTTTT CASSLDSTRPTGELFF
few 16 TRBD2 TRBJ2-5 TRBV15 TGTGCCACCAGCAGAGAAGTACATGCGGGAGAGGAGACCCAGTACTTC CATSREVHAGEETQYF
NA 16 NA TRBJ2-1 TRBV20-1 TGCAGTGCTGGTGGGGGCGGGGCCCTCCTTGGGGATGAGCAGTTCTTC CSAGGGGALLGDEQFF
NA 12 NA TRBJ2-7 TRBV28 TGTGCCAGCAGATCGGACAGCTACGAGCAGTACTTC CASRSDSYEQYF
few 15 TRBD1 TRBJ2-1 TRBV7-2 TGTGCCAGCAGCCCAGGACAGGGGCGTTACAATGAGCAGTTCTTC CASSPGQGRYNEQFF
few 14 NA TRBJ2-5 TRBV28 TGTGCCAGCAGTCGGGGACAAAACCAAGAGACCCAGTACTTC CASSRGQNQETQYF
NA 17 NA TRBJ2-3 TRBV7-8 TGTGCCAGCAGCTTATCAGGCGGACGGCATGGCACAGATACGCAGTATTTT CASSLSGGRHGTDTQYF
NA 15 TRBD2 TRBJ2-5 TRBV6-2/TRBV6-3 TGTGCCAGCAGCCCCCCGAGCGGGGCTCAAGAGACCCAGTACTTC CASSPPSGAQETQYF
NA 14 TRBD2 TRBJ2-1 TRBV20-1 TGCAGTGCTTCTCCACAGACTAGCCACAATGAGCAGTTCTTC CSASPQTSHNEQFF
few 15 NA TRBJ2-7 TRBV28 TGTGCCAGCAGTTTAGAAGGGGACTCGACGTACGAGCAGTACTTC CASSLEGDSTYEQYF
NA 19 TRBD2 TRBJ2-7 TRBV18 TGTGCCAGCTCACCCCTCGCCCTTACTAGCGGGAGTAGTTGGGCCGAGCAGTACTTC CASSPLALTSGSSWAEQYF
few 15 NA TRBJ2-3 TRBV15 TGTGCCACCGCTCTGGGGGGCCCCACCACGGATACGCAGTATTTT CATALGGPTTDTQYF
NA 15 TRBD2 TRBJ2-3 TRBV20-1 TGCAGTGCTACCCCGAGCGGGAGGACCTCAGATACGCAGTATTTT CSATPSGRTSDTQYF
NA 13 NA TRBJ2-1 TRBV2 TGCGCCAGCAGTGAAGCCTACCTGACCACACAGTTCTTC CASSEAYLTTQFF
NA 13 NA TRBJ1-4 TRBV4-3 TGCGCCAGCAGCCATTACACCGAGGGGGAACTGTTTTTT CASSHYTEGELFF
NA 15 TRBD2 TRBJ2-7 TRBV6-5 TGTGCCAGCAGTTGGGTAGCGGGGGCCTCCTACGAGCAGTACTTC CASSWVAGASYEQYF
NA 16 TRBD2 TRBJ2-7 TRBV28 TGTACCAGCAGTTCCAGGGTTAGCGGGGCAGACTACGAGCAGTACTTC CTSSSRVSGADYEQYF
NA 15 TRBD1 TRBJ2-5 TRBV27 TGTGCCAGCAGCCCCGCATCCGGGACAGCCTACGAGCTGTACTTC CASSPASGTAYELYF
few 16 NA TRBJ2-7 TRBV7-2 TGTGCCAGCAGCTTAGACCGGGCCACTCCCTCCTACGAGCAGTACTTC CASSLDRATPSYEQYF
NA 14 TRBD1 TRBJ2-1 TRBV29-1 TGCAGCGTAGCGCAGGGGGCACAGATCAATGAGCAGTTCTTC CSVAQGAQINEQFF
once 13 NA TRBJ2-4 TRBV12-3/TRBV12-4 TGTGCCAGCAGTACGGACGGTAAAAACATTCAGTACTTC CASSTDGKNIQYF
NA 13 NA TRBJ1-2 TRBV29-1 TGCAGCGTGAAGAGAAGGGGGATCTATGGCTACACCTTC CSVKRRGIYGYTF
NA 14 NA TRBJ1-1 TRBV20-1 TGCAGTGCTATCCCCCCGAGGGTGAACACTGAAGCTTTCTTT CSAIPPRVNTEAFF
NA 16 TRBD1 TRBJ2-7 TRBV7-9 TGTGCCAGCAGCGGCTTACAGGGGTCCTCTTACTACGAGCAGTACTTC CASSGLQGSSYYEQYF
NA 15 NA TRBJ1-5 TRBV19 TGTGCCAGTAGGGCAGGGTGGGGAGGCAATCAGCCCCAGCATTTT CASRAGWGGNQPQHF
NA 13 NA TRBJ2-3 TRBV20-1 TGCAGTGCTCCCCGGGACCCCGCTGTTACGCAGTATTTT CSAPRDPAVTQYF
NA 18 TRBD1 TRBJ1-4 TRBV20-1 TGCAGTGTTCTTATTCCAGGGGGCAGTTTCATAACTAATGAAAAACTGTTTTTT CSVLIPGGSFITNEKLFF
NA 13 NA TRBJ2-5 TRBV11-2 TGTGCCAGCCGTGGTCCCAATCAAGAGACCCAGTACTTC CASRGPNQETQYF
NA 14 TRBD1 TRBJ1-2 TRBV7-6 TGTGCCAGCAGCTTAGCTGGGGGGACAGATGGCTACACCTTC CASSLAGGTDGYTF
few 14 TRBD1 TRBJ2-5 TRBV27 TGTGCCAGCAGCCCCAACAGGGGGTTAGAGACCCAGTACTTC CASSPNRGLETQYF
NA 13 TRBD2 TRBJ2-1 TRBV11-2 TGTGCCAGCGGACTAGCGGGAGCCGGGGAGCAGTTCTTC CASGLAGAGEQFF
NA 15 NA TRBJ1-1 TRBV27 TGTGCCAGCAGTTTAACCAGCGACGGTCGAACTGAAGCTTTCTTT CASSLTSDGRTEAFF
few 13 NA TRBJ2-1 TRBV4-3 TGCGCCAGCAGCCACCTACGGTACAATGAGCAGTTCTTC CASSHLRYNEQFF
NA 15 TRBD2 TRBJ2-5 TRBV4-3 TGCACCAGCAGCCCAAGACTAGCGGGGGCAGGGACCCAGTACTTC CTSSPRLAGAGTQYF
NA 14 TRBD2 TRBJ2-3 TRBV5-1 TGCGCCGGATCACTAGCGGGGGGGCAAGATACGCAGTATTTT CAGSLAGGQDTQYF
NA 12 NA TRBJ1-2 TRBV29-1 TGCAGCGTTCCCGAGAGCGGAGATGGCTACACCTTC CSVPESGDGYTF
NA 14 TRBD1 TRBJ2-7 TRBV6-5 TGTGCCAGCACCTCGGACAGGACTGCCTACGAGCAGTACTTC CASTSDRTAYEQYF
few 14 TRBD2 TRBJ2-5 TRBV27 TGTGCCAGCAGTTCCGAGCGGGGGGGAGAGACCCAGTACTTC CASSSERGGETQYF
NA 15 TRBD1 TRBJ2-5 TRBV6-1 TGTGCCAGCAGTGTCAGCAGGGGGTTACAAGAGACCCAGTACTTC CASSVSRGLQETQYF
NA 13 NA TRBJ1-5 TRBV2 TGTGCCAGCAATGAACGGGGCAAATCGGCCCAGCATTTT CASNERGKSAQHF